This TCR beta chain was sequenced during a study of T cells in Graves' hyperthyroidism and ophthalmopathy. Turning to the study itself: Peripheral blood was taken when the disease was first diagnosed, before any treatment began. Study findings and constraints: Most expanded thyroid clonotypes above 0.001 also appeared in blood.

Researchers amplified the TCR beta CDR3 regions from RNA transcripts. The HTBI set primed first-round TCR CDR3 RT-PCR. TCRdb re-derived calls from the multiplex PCR reads in MiXCR, one entry per CDR3 protein. Counted here are a few hundred thousand distinct CDR3 sequences, approximately 19% occurring once; the ten biggest clones make up about two fifths. Together with thyroid ultrasound, orbital computed tomography, serum thyroxine and TRAb, clinical symptoms were used for diagnoses. V dropped 2 bases and J dropped 5 bases, with 16 bases sitting between them. CDR1 is GTSNPN and CDR2 is SVGIG in the germline V gene (reference sequence). The CDR3 is made up of 15 amino acids. In its sample, this clonotype was seen many times. The antigen is undetermined.

V and J are TRBV30 and TRBJ1-5; no clear D. The clonotype comes from a man between 50 and 59 years old with Graves' ophthalmopathy. Sequencing was done on a sample of blood. The CDR3 here is CAWSPTPGSYQPQHF. The CDR3 nucleotides are TGTGCCTGGAGTCCGACCCCAGGTTCCTATCAGCCCCAGCATTTT.